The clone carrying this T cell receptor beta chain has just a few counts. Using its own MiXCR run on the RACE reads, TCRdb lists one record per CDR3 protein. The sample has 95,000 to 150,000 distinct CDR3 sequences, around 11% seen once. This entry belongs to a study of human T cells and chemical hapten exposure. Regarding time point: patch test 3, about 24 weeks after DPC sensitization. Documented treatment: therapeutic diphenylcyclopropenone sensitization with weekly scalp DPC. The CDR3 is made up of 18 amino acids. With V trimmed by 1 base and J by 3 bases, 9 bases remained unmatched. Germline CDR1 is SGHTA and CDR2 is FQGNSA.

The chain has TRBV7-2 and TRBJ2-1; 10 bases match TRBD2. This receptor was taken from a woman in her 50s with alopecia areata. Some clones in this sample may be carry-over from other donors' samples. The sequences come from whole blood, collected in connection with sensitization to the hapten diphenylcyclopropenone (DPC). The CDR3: CASSLGIGRTSGYNEQFF. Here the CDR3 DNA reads TGTGCCAGCAGCTTAGGGATCGGGAGGACTAGCGGCTACAATGAGCAGTTCTTC.